One and the same sample provided the 16 T cell receptor beta chains below, sequenced in a study of blood T cell repertoires in COVID-19. The method was immunoSEQ multiplex PCR; TCRdb's version includes in-frame clones alone and lacks a portion of them. The profile shows 110,000 or so clones, 86% of them singletons. The material sequenced was peripheral blood. These receptors all come from a man aged 65 to 85 who had recovered from COVID-19.

The genes are TRBV5-1 and TRBJ1-3, with a tentative D call TRBD1 (5 bases). Germline V gives CDR1 SGHRS, CDR2 YFSETQ. There are 16 residues in the CDR3. Trimming removed 4 bases from V and 0 bases from J, with 14 bases in between. The CDR3 is CASSDDRRRSGNTIYF. The CDR3 region has the DNA TGCGCCAGCAGCGATGACAGACGCCGCTCTGGAAACACCATATATTTT.

This CDR3 reads CASSPPQTSWEQYF. As DNA, the CDR3 is TGTGCCAGCTCACCACCTCAAACTAGCTGGGAGCAGTACTTC. The V gene is TRBV18, the J gene TRBJ2-7; a possible D gene is TRBD2 (6 bases). The CDR3 length is 14 residues. Germline assignment: CDR1 KGHSH and CDR2 LQKENI. The V gene lost 0 bases and the J gene lost 7 bases, with 13 bases spanning the gap. Filled out from reference TRBV18 and TRBJ2-7, the complete variable domain reads NAGVMQNPRHLVRRRGQEARLRCSPMKGHSHVYWYRQLPEEGLKFMVYLQKENIIDESGMPKERFSAEFPKEGPSILRIQQVVRGDSAAYFCASSPPQTSWEQYFGPGTRLTVT.

This clone was counted once. This chain connects TRBV18 to TRBJ2-5; perhaps TRBD1 as D (6 bases). V was trimmed by 3 bases and J by 3 bases, leaving 14 bases between them. CDR1 and CDR2 from the germline V gene are KGHSH and LQKENI. This CDR3 contains 15 residues. The CDR3 loop reads CASSPPSAGEETQYF. The DNA of the CDR3 is TGTGCCAGCTCACCTCCGTCGGCAGGGGAAGAGACCCAGTACTTC.

The chain couples TRBV4-2 to TRBJ1-4; D ambiguous. The CDR3 has 16 amino acids. Per germline, CDR1 LGHNA and CDR2 YNFKEQ. V was cut by 0 bases and J by 7 bases, with 15 bases left in between. Here the CDR3 reads CASSQEREGFVEKLFF. In DNA, the CDR3 is TGTGCCAGCAGCCAAGAGAGGGAAGGATTTGTTGAAAAACTGTTTTTT.

The rearrangement uses TRBV2 and TRBJ2-3; D remains unclear. The CDR3 has 16 residues. Trimming removed 2 bases at V and 0 bases at J, with 12 bases between. Germline V gene data show CDR1 as SNHLY and CDR2 as FYNNEI. Written as DNA, the CDR3 is TGTGCCAGCAGTGAACTAGGCCAACCTAGCACAGATACGCAGTATTTT. It is translated as CASSELGQPSTDTQYF.

This chain uses TRBV24-1 with TRBJ2-2, with 9 bases fitting TRBD2. J gave up 5 bases and V 0 bases, and 24 bases lay outside the gene matches. The CDR3 sequence is 23 residues long. The germline V gene encodes CDR1 KGHDR and CDR2 SFDVKD. CDR3 DNA sequence: TGTGCCACCAGTGATTTGCCCCTAGCCCGGGAAGCAATGAGCGGGGGGATTACCGGGGAGCTGTTTTTT. Translating it yields CATSDLPLAREAMSGGITGELFF.

The chain uses TRBV7-9 and TRBJ1-2; 9 bases agree with TRBD1. V lost 3 bases, J lost 3 bases, and 8 bases stayed unmatched. This CDR3 has 16 residues. The germline V gene has CDR1 SEHNR and CDR2 FQNEAQ (reference sequence). The CDR3 nucleotides read TGTGCCAGCAGCTTTGTTGAGACAGGGGGGGACTATGGCTACACCTTC. It is translated as CASSFVETGGDYGYTF.

CDR3: CASTSRAVGPRRDTQYF. CDR3 DNA sequence: TGTGCCAGCACCTCAAGAGCGGTAGGACCCCGGAGGGATACGCAGTATTTT. The chain recombines TRBV3-1 (or the pseudogene TRBV3-2) with TRBJ2-3, with a possible D match to TRBD2 (5 bases). V was pared by 7 bases and J by 6 bases, with 26 bases between. Germline CDR1 and CDR2: LGHDT and YNNKEL (reference sequence). The CDR3 runs to 17 residues.

The genes are TRBV11-3 and TRBJ2-2; 7 bases are a match to TRBD1. V lost 5 bases and J lost 2; bases outside the gene matches: 8. The CDR3 is 16 residues long. Germline CDR1 and CDR2: SGHNT and YENEEA. CDR3 sequence: CASSLRQGPNTGELFF. The CDR3, as DNA: TGTGCCAGCAGCCTAAGACAGGGACCCAACACCGGGGAGCTGTTTTTT.

The V gene is TRBV11-3, the J gene TRBJ2-4, with 8 bases identical to TRBD1. The CDR3 covers 17 residues. Unmatched junction bases numbered 10, after V lost 5 bases and J lost 1 base. Germline V CDR1 and CDR2: SGHNT, YENEEA. Written as DNA, the CDR3 is TGTGCCAGCAGCCCAGGACAGGGAAGATCGGCCAAAAACATTCAGTACTTC. This sequence encodes CASSPGQGRSAKNIQYF. The variable domain in full, with the rest retrieved from reference TRBV11-3 and TRBJ2-4, is EAGVVQSPRYKIIEKKQPVAFWCNPISGHNTLYWYLQNLGQGPELLIRYENEEAVDDSQLPKDRFSAERLKGVDSTLKIQPAELGDSAVYLCASSPGQGRSAKNIQYFGAGTRLSVL.

This chain joins TRBV4-2 and TRBJ2-3, with 7 bases matching TRBD2. With 1 base clipped from V and 2 bases from J, the junction kept 9 bases outside the gene matches. The CDR3 is 17 residues long. Germline V gives CDR1 LGHNA, CDR2 YNFKEQ. Written as DNA, the CDR3 is TGTGCCAGCAGCCAAGCCCTAGCGGAGGGGTACACAGATACGCAGTATTTT. This sequence encodes CASSQALAEGYTDTQYF.

This clone was counted only a few times. The chain couples TRBV30 to TRBJ2-4; unclear D gene. Trimming took off 0 bases at V and 0 bases at J, with 9 bases between the two ends. The CDR3 has 15 residues. Germline lookup yields CDR1 GTSNPN and CDR2 SVGIG (reference sequence). The CDR3 DNA is TGTGCCTGGAGTGTACAGCCTCTAGCCAAAAACATTCAGTACTTC. It is translated as CAWSVQPLAKNIQYF.

This clone was seen only once. The V call is TRBV4-3, the J call TRBJ2-1; 7 nucleotides agree with TRBD2. CDR1 is LGHNA, CDR2 YSLEER, per germline. This CDR3 contains 13 residues. J lost 8 bases, V lost 4 bases, and 5 bases had no gene match. Here the CDR3 reads CASSPVGGYEQFF. CDR3 nucleotide sequence: TGCGCCAGCAGCCCGGTCGGGGGGTATGAGCAGTTCTTC.

V gene TRBV5-5 combines with J gene TRBJ1-2, with D possibly TRBD1 on 6 matching bases. Trimming took 0 bases from V and 5 from J, leaving 8 bases between them. CDR3 length equals 13 residues. Germline CDR1 SGHKS, CDR2 YYEKEE (reference sequence). The CDR3 loop is CASSLVQGYGYTF. The CDR3 coding sequence is TGTGCCAGCAGCTTGGTTCAGGGGTATGGCTACACCTTC. The full variable domain, its missing parts supplied by reference TRBV5-5 and TRBJ1-2, is DAGVTQSPTHLIKTRGQQVTLRCSPISGHKSVSWYQQVLGQGPQFIFQYYEKEERGRGNFPDRFSARQFPNYSSELNVNALLLGDSALYLCASSLVQGYGYTFGSGTRLTVV.

V gene TRBV25-1 combines with J gene TRBJ1-4, with D unclear. The CDR3 extends over 14 amino acids. Trimming shortened V by 4 bases and J by 0 bases, and 6 bases separated the two germline ends. Germline V gene lookup returns CDR1 MGHDK and CDR2 SYGVNS. CDR3 sequence: CASSVRSTNEKLFF. CDR3 in DNA: TGTGCCAGCAGTGTCAGATCAACTAATGAAAAACTGTTTTTT. Full variable domain (outside the CDR3, taken from reference TRBV25-1 and TRBJ1-4): EADIYQTPRYLVIGTGKKITLECSQTMGHDKMYWYQQDPGMELHLIHYSYGVNSTEKGDLSSESTVSRIRTEHFPLTLESARPSHTSQYLCASSVRSTNEKLFFGSGTQLSVL.

The gene calls are TRBV6-5 and TRBJ2-2; the D gene is possibly TRBD2 (6 bases). Deletions cut 4 bases from V and 5 bases from J, with 14 bases between. CDR3 size: 15 residues. Germline lookup yields CDR1 MNHEY and CDR2 SVGAGI. The CDR3 DNA sequence: TGTGCCAGCAGTTTGGGGGGAGAAAGTACCGGGGAGCTGTTTTTT. It translates to CASSLGGESTGELFF.